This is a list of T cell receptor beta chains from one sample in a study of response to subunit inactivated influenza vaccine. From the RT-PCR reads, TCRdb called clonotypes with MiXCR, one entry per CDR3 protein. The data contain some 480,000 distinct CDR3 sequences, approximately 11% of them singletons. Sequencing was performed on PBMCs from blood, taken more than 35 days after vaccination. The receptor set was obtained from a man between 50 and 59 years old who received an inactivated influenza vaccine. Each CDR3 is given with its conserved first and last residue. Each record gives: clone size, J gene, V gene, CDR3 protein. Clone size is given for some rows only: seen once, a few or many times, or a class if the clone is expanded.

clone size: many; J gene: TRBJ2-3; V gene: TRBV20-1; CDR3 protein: CSLSGGAHTQYF
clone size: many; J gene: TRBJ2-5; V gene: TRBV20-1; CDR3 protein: CSARFEEETQYF
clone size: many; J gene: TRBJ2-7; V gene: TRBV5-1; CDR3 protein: CASSLERGSRYEQYF
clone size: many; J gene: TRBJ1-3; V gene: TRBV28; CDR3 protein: CASKHGAFSGNTIYF
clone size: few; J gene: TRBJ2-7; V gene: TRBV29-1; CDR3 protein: CSVEARGDRLSYEQYF
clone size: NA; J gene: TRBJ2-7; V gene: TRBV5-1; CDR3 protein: CASSFTSKDEQYF
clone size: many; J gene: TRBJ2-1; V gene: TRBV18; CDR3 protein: CASSPLEGSYEQFF
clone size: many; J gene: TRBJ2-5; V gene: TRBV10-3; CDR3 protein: CAISVGGKYQETQYF
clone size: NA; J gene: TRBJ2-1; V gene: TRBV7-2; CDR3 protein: CASSWMPSGVNEQFF
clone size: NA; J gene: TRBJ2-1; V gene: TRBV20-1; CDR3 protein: CSASGLADASYNEQFF
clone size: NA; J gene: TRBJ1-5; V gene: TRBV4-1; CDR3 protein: CASSQSWGSNQPQHF
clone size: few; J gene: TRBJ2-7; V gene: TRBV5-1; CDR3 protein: CASSLESSGRYEQYF
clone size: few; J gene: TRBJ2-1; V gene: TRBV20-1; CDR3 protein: CSAPDNLEQFF
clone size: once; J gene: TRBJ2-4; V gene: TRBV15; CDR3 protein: CATSPYSWDIQYF
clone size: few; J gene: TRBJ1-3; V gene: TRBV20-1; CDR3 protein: CSANRISGNTIYF
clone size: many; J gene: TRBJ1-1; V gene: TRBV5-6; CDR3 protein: CASSLFRGTEAFF
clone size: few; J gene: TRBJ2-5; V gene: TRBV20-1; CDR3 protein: CSAPTRGEETQYF
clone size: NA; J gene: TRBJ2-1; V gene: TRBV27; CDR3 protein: CASSLSRATNEQFF
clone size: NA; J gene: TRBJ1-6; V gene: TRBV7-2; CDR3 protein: CASSAGQGNSPLHF
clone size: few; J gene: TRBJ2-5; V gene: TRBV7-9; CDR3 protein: CASSPLASGSQYF
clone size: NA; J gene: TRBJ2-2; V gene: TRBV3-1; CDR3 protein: CASSQHDLRTGNTGELFF
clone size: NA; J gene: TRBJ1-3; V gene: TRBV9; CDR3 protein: CASSVEARGTGNTIYF
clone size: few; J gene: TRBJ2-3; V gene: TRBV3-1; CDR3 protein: CASTYGVSTDTQYF
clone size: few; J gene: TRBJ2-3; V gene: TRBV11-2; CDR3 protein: CASSLVSSHTQYF